Included here is one TCR beta chain sequence, with context. The data were obtained in a study of shared T cell receptors in the human thymus. Germline CDR1 SGHRS, CDR2 YFSETQ. The CDR3 length is 14 residues. V trimming: 4 bases; J trimming: 1 base; junction bases outside the gene matches: 4. Some clones are missing from TCRdb's copy, which holds only in-frame ones; the method was immunoSEQ multiplex PCR. The sample includes approximately 760,000 clones, 75% to 90% of them seen just once. This sample was also put to use in a study of human thymus T cells. That report notes: Related studies found that unrelated individuals share highly overlapping thymic repertoires.

Sequenced: thymocytes. The chain joins TRBV5-1 to TRBJ2-5, with 7 bases identical to TRBD1. The TCR comes from a girl younger than two with a congenital heart defect. The CDR3 region is CASSHWTGQETQYF. For the CDR3, the DNA is TGCGCCAGCAGCCATTGGACAGGCCAAGAGACCCAGTACTTC.